The 24 T cell receptor beta chains below were found in one sample sequenced in a study of CD8+CD57+ T cells in acquired aplastic anemia. Before being chosen for sequencing, patients had shown CD8+CD57+ cell expansion by flow cytometry. Both TCR beta VDJ combination and CDR3 sequence profiling were carried out. Genomic DNA was the template for this profiling. TCRdb processed the reads anew with MiXCR; each CDR3 protein has one entry. The sample lists about 43,000 distinct CDR3 sequences; about 63% were seen once. The source material was sorted CD4+, CD8+, or CD8+CD57+ T cells (not recorded which) from PBMCs. The origin of the receptors is a human donor with aplastic anemia.

The CDR3 is CASRNYNEQFF. CDR3 in DNA: TGTGCCAGCAGAAATTACAATGAGCAGTTCTTC. The chain combines TRBV2 with TRBJ2-1, with unresolved D. The V and J ends lost 6 bases and 4 bases respectively, with 4 bases between them. This CDR3 comprises 11 residues. Germline values: CDR1 SNHLY, CDR2 FYNNEI.

This clonotype has only one observation. The V call is TRBV2, the J call TRBJ1-2, with D unresolved. The V gene's germline CDR1 is SNHLY and CDR2 FYNNEI. The CDR3 runs to 13 residues. The ends were cut back, 6 bases at V and 2 bases at J, with 10 bases in the middle. The CDR3 spells CASRPALNYGYTF. The CDR3 DNA reads as TGTGCCAGCAGGCCAGCCCTAAACTATGGCTACACCTTC.

This CDR3 reads CASSPTGTSAAGELFF. CDR3 nucleotide sequence: TGTGCCAGCAGCCCAACCGGGACTAGCGCGGCCGGGGAGCTGTTTTTT. This rearrangement joins TRBV6-1 to TRBJ2-2; 10 nucleotides agree with TRBD2. The J segment lost 6 bases and the V segment lost 6 bases, leaving 10 bases of the junction unmatched. Germline CDR1 reads MNHNS; CDR2 reads SASEGT. CDR3 size: 16 residues.

This chain links TRBV6-4 with TRBJ2-2; D may be TRBD2 (5 bases). CDR1 is MRHNA and CDR2 is SNTAGT in the germline V gene. This CDR3 spans 13 amino acids. Trimming cost V 0 bases and J 6 bases, with 5 bases left between them. The CDR3 sequence: CASSDSSAGELFF. The CDR3 nucleotides read TGTGCCAGCAGTGACTCTAGCGCCGGGGAGCTGTTTTTT.

Comments on this clonotype: A much larger clone differs by one base, so this may be a read error. The V call is TRBV2, the J call TRBJ2-5; 10 bases agree with TRBD2. The CDR3 has 20 residues. Germline assignment: CDR1 SNHLY and CDR2 FYNNEI. CDR3 coding DNA: TGTGTCAGCAGTGAAGCGCTTAGCGGGGGGCGCCCCCCCCAGCGGGAGACCCAGTACTTC. It is translated as CVSSEALSGGRPPQRETQYF.

This clonotype appeared a few times. The chain couples TRBV29-1 to TRBJ1-2; 9 bases line up with TRBD1. V shed 4 bases and J 0 bases; nucleotides not matched to a gene: 3. The CDR3 is 14 residues long. Germline lookup yields CDR1 SQVTM and CDR2 ANQGSEA. The CDR3 nucleotides read TGCAGCGTTGGGACAGGGGAAGCTAACTATGGCTACACCTTC. Protein sequence: CSVGTGEANYGYTF.

This clonotype was recorded a few times. This chain uses TRBV9 with TRBJ1-5; D remains ambiguous. Germline CDR1 reads SGDLS; CDR2 reads YYNGEE. This CDR3 spans 15 amino acids. Trimming left V 0 bases short and J 4 bases short, with 11 bases between. CDR3 nucleotide sequence: TGTGCCAGCAGCGTAGGGGTCTCGAGAAATCAGCCCCAGCATTTT. This encodes CASSVGVSRNQPQHF.

The table lists this clonotype with a few counts. The chain uses TRBV11-2 and TRBJ2-2; 8 nucleotides line up with TRBD2. Looked up from germline, CDR1 is SGHAT and CDR2 is FQNNGV. This CDR3 has 16 amino acids. Trimming cost V 5 bases and J 5 bases; bases outside gene matches: 10. In nucleotides, the CDR3 is TGTGCCAGCAGCACTCACTCGGGGGGGCGTACCGGGGAGCTGTTTTTT. It is translated as CASSTHSGGRTGELFF.

This chain connects TRBV29-1 to TRBJ1-2; 8 bases are shared with TRBD1. V was pared by 2 bases and J by 8 bases, with 10 bases of the junction left unmatched. This CDR3 spans 14 amino acids. In germline, CDR1 is SQVTM, CDR2 ANQGSEA. CDR3 sequence: CSVERGWTGKGYTF. In DNA form, the CDR3 reads TGCAGCGTTGAACGGGGTTGGACAGGGAAGGGCTACACCTTC.

For this clonotype: One end of the junction does not line up with germline, which may come from a read error. The CDR3 DNA reads TGTGCCGCCAGCAGAGATCGAAGTGGAGGGGTTAACTATGGCTACACCTTC. Translated: CAASRDRSGGVNYGYTF. This sequence joins TRBV15 and TRBJ1-2; a weak D match, TRBD1 (5 bases). The CDR3 sequence is 17 residues long. Germline loops: CDR1 LNHNV, CDR2 YYDKDF (reference sequence). Based on the CDR3 plus reference TRBV15 and TRBJ1-2, the full variable domain is DAMVIQNPRYQVTQFGKPVTLSCSQTLNHNVMYWYQQKSSQAPKLLFHYYDKDFNNEADTPDNFQSRRPNTSFCFLDIRSPGLGDTAMYLCAASRDRSGGVNYGYTFGSGTRLTVV.

In regard to this clonotype: Being one base from a much bigger clone, this may be a read error. The rearrangement uses TRBV7-9 and TRBJ2-7; D is uncertain. With 3 bases removed from V and 2 bases from J, the gap between germline ends came to 11 bases. Germline lookup yields CDR1 SEHNR and CDR2 FQNEAQ (reference sequence). The CDR3 extends over 14 amino acids. CDR3 sequence: CASSLASSTYEQYF. CDR3 in DNA: TGTGCCAGCAGCTTGGCAAGTTCCACCTACGAGCAGTACTTC.

This rearrangement joins TRBV7-2 to TRBJ1-6; maybe TRBD1 (5 bases). The length of the CDR3 is 14 residues. From germline, CDR1 is SGHTA and CDR2 FQGNSA. The V end was cut by 0 bases, the J end by 7 bases, with 7 bases between. CDR3 in amino acids: CASSLAGQNSPLHF. In DNA, the CDR3 is TGTGCCAGCAGCTTAGCGGGGCAAAATTCACCCCTCCACTTT.

The genes are TRBV20-1 and TRBJ1-1; D possibly corresponds to TRBD1 (5 bases). Between the trimmed V and J ends, which lost 5 bases and 3 bases, there was a span of 10 bases. CDR1 is DFQATT, CDR2 SNEGSKA, per germline (reference sequence). The CDR3 has 12 residues. CDR3 region: CSAAQGDTEAFF. CDR3 coding DNA: TGCAGTGCTGCTCAAGGGGACACTGAAGCTTTCTTT.

The V call is TRBV7-2, the J call TRBJ2-7; D is possibly TRBD1 (5 bases). CDR1 is SGHTA, CDR2 FQGNSA, per germline. This CDR3 has 15 amino acids. Deletions cut 4 bases from V and 1 base from J, with 14 bases between. In DNA form, the CDR3 reads TGTGCCAGCAGCTCGAACGCCGACAGATCCTACGAGCAGTACTTC. This translates into CASSSNADRSYEQYF.

In its sample, this clonotype was seen many times. V gene TRBV9 combines with J gene TRBJ1-1; no clear D gene. CDR1 is SGDLS and CDR2 is YYNGEE in the germline V gene. There are 13 residues in the CDR3. Trimming shortened V by 4 bases and J by 5 bases, and 12 bases separated the two germline ends. The DNA of the CDR3 is TGTGCCAGCAGCCCACCGGTTGGTACTGAAGCTTTCTTT. Translation: CASSPPVGTEAFF.

The sample holds many counts of this clonotype. The chain is built from TRBV9 and TRBJ2-1; 7 bases align to TRBD2. This CDR3 comprises 15 residues. Germline CDR1 is SGDLS and CDR2 is YYNGEE. Trimming took 0 bases from V and 4 from J; bases not matched to a gene: 4. CDR3 in DNA: TGTGCCAGCAGCGTAGATATAGCGGGTTACAATGAGCAGTTCTTC. Protein: CASSVDIAGYNEQFF.

Points on this clonotype: This may come from a read error, since a much larger clone is one base off. The V gene is TRBV27, the J gene TRBJ2-1; 8 bases agree with TRBD2. J was trimmed by 9 bases and V by 4 bases; bases with no gene match: 5. This CDR3 spans 13 amino acids. Germline V lookup: CDR1 MNHEY, CDR2 SMNVEV (reference sequence). The CDR3 here is CASSSGGMGEQFF. CDR3 nucleotides: TGTGCCAGCAGTTCGGGGGGGATGGGTGAGCAGTTCTTC.

This clonotype was seen at least ten times. V usage is TRBV7-2 and J usage is TRBJ1-1; D is uncertain. CDR1 is SGHTA and CDR2 is FQGNSA in the germline V gene. The V gene lost 0 bases and the J gene lost 1 base, with 6 bases spanning the gap. This CDR3 is built from 14 residues. In DNA, the CDR3 is TGTGCCAGCAGCTTAGCGGCACGGAACACTGAAGCTTTCTTT. This sequence encodes CASSLAARNTEAFF.

The V and J genes are TRBV10-2 and TRBJ2-7; the D gene is possibly TRBD2 (6 bases). The CDR3 length is 14 residues. V lost 8 bases to trimming and J lost 7 bases, with 21 bases between them. The germline CDR1 and CDR2 sequences are WSHSY and SAAADI. This chain's CDR3 is CASGVGRGSREQYF. In DNA, the CDR3 is TGCGCCAGCGGTGTCGGTCGGGGGTCACGGGAGCAGTACTTC.

This clonotype came up many times. This rearrangement joins TRBV6-6 to TRBJ2-1, with D unresolved. Trimming took off 4 bases at V and 5 bases at J, with 9 bases between the two ends. The CDR3 spans 13 residues. Germline CDR1 is MNHNY and CDR2 is SVGAGI (reference sequence). CDR3 nucleotides: TGTGCCAGCAGTTCGGCGTGGCACAATGAGCAGTTCTTC. Translated, it gives CASSSAWHNEQFF.

The CDR3 DNA follows: TGTGCCACCAGCAGCGGGACCGGGGAGCTGTTTTTT. Protein: CATSSGTGELFF. The chain uses TRBV15 and TRBJ2-2; D remains unclear. From germline, CDR1 is LNHNV and CDR2 YYDKDF (reference sequence). This CDR3 region has 12 residues. Trimming cost V 3 bases and J 5 bases, with 4 bases left between them.

For the CDR3, the DNA is TGTGCCAGCAGTGACCTCTGGTCTCCTGAAAAACTGTTTTTT. Translating it yields CASSDLWSPEKLFF. The gene calls are TRBV2 and TRBJ1-4; D is unresolved. CDR3 size: 14 residues. V was shortened by 3 bases and J by 7 bases, with 12 bases between the two germline ends. Germline V lookup: CDR1 SNHLY, CDR2 FYNNEI.

This chain uses TRBV19 with TRBJ1-2; D is unclear. The CDR3 is 12 residues long. Trimming pared 1 base from V and 8 bases from J, leaving 8 bases between. CDR1 is LNHDA, CDR2 SQIVND, per germline (reference sequence). The CDR3 nucleotides read TGTGCCAGTAGTATAGCGGCGAGGGGCTACACCTTC. This codes for CASSIAARGYTF.

The chain uses TRBV10-3 and TRBJ1-1; perhaps TRBD1 as D (6 bases). V shed 4 bases and J shed 0 bases, with 15 bases lying between them. The germline V gene encodes CDR1 ENHRY and CDR2 SYGVKD. The CDR3 runs 16 residues. CDR3 DNA: TGTGCCATCAGTGGGAGATCAGGGGTAATGAACACTGAAGCTTTCTTT. Its translation: CAISGRSGVMNTEAFF.